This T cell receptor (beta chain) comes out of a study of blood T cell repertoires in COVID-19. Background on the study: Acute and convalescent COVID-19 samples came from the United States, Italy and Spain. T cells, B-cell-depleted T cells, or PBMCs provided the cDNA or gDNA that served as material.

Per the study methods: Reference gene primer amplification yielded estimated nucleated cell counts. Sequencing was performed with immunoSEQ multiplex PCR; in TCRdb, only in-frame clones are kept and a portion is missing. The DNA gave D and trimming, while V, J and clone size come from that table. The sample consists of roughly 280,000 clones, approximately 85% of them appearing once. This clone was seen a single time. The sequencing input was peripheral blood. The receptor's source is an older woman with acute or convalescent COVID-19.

CDR3 in amino acids: CASSIDRGEQFF. The CDR3, as DNA: TGCGCCAGCAGCATTGACAGGGGTGAGCAGTTCTTC. This chain connects TRBV5-1 to TRBJ2-1; 8 bases match TRBD1. The CDR3 runs to 12 residues. Germline V lookup: CDR1 SGHRS, CDR2 YFSETQ. V lost 4 bases and J lost 9; bases outside the gene matches: 3.